This entry is about one T cell receptor (beta chain). Its antigen remains unknown. Germline lookup yields CDR1 LNHDA and CDR2 SQIVND (reference sequence). Losses at the gene ends were 8 bases for V and 1 base for J; bases not matched to a gene: 9. There are 16 residues in the CDR3. This table comes from immunoSEQ multiplex PCR, and its TCRdb copy is limited to in-frame clones, with some not included. The data contain approximately 40,000 clones, around 75% of them singletons. Ahead of sequencing, the ViraFEST assay grew antigen-specific CD4+ T cells using viral peptide pools. Once cultured for approximately 10 days, the cells underwent separation to obtain CD4+ T cells. Confirmation by PCR established that the person had SARS-CoV-2 infection between March and December 2020. The data were obtained in a study of vaccination effects on CD4 cells after COVID-19. Overall study: The study obtained samples from a couple of convalescent patients 16 days and one week before vaccination. Overall study results and limits: Late in the post-vaccination period, infection-induced and vaccine-induced clones underwent marked clonal contraction.

The source was CD4+ T cells from PBMCs cultured with a peptide pool, collected before COVID-19 vaccination. The V and J genes are TRBV19 and TRBJ2-2; 8 positions match TRBD2. The receptor comes from a human donor who had a prior SARS-CoV-2 infection. CDR3 sequence: CASGFSGTRNTGELFF. CDR3 coding DNA: TGTGCCAGTGGTTTTAGCGGGACACGGAACACCGGGGAGCTGTTTTTT.